This record covers a single T cell receptor beta chain. The sample originates from a study of blood T cell repertoires in COVID-19. Study background: The samples span acute and convalescent COVID-19 from the United States, Italy and Spain. In each case, the material was cDNA or gDNA derived from T cells, B-cell-depleted T cells, or PBMCs.

In the original workflow: Amplification from reference gene primers served as the basis for estimated nucleated cell counts. Clones were read by immunoSEQ multiplex PCR, and TCRdb kept only the in-frame ones, dropping some. That table is the source of V, J and clone size, and D and trimming were worked out from the DNA. Altogether about 50,000 clones are present, about 83% being singletons, with the ten largest covering about 5%. This clonotype was sampled from a human donor in a cohort sampled during active COVID-19. Sample: peripheral blood.

The CDR3 reads CASSVATLAGGDTQYF. In DNA form, the CDR3 reads TGTGCCAGCAGCGTAGCTACACTAGCGGGGGGAGATACGCAGTATTTT. J is TRBJ2-3 and V is TRBV9, with TRBD2 identical over 12 bases. Trimming at V came to 0 bases and at J to 5 bases, leaving 4 bases not matched to a gene. This CDR3 has 16 residues. The germline CDR1 and CDR2 sequences are SGDLS and YYNGEE.